This TCR beta chain was identified during a study of CD8 T cells in ankylosing spondylitis. TCRdb re-derived calls from the 5' RACE reads in MiXCR, one entry per CDR3 protein. This table has under 170,000 distinct CDR3 sequences, roughly 44% appearing once. Details on this clonotype: Its antigen remains unidentified.

Study results and limitations: Enrichment of disease-linked clones was reportedly significant in matched ankylosing spondylitis synovial fluid. Peripheral blood samples showed relatively rare disease-linked clones, and these clones were CD8+.

V was cut by 10 bases and J by 7 bases, with 17 bases left in between. This CDR3 contains 13 residues. Germline-derived CDR1 and CDR2 are MNHEY and SMNVEV (reference sequence). The rearrangement links TRBV27 to TRBJ1-5; D is ambiguous. This clonotype was sampled from a male donor with ankylosing spondylitis. Specimen: synovial fluid, either unsorted or a sorted T cell fraction (not recorded which). CDR3 residues: CATAGLTGQPQHF. The CDR3 DNA sequence: TGTGCCACCGCGGGCCTAACTGGGCAGCCCCAGCATTTT.